This TCR beta chain is from a study of glioma-infiltrating T cells. Background on the study: Samples included WHO grade II oligodendrogliomas or astrocytomas and initial-diagnosis grade IV glioblastomas. General study results and limits: Only very few CDR3 sequences appeared in both tissue and blood. Patients with low tissue-blood divergence carried a signature set of shared blood CDR3 motifs. Tissue-blood divergence was below expectation in non-neoplastic patients, above in gliomas.

The CDR3 covers 16 residues. Trimming left V 6 bases short and J 8 bases short, with 23 bases between. The iRepertoire nested amplicon-rescue multiplex PCR amplified TCR alpha and beta CDR3s from RNA. TCRdb reanalysed the multiplex PCR reads using MiXCR and keeps one entry per CDR3 protein. The data show 300,000 to 450,000 distinct CDR3 sequences, with about two fifths seen just once and around 12% held by the top ten. Of note for this clonotype: The antigen remains unidentified.

V usage is TRBV12-3 or TRBV12-4 and J usage is TRBJ2-4; D not resolved. This clonotype originated in a human donor with low-grade glioma or glioblastoma, undergoing nonglioma brain surgery, or in good health (not recorded which). The specimen sequenced was glioma tissue, nonneoplastic brain tissue, or PBMCs (not recorded which). The CDR3 spells CASSSARLSRNHIQYF. The DNA of the CDR3 is TGTGCCAGCAGCTCAGCGCGACTGTCCCGGAACCACATTCAGTACTTC.